The 26 T cell receptor beta chains given below trace back to one sample, sequenced in a study of cytotoxic CD8 clonotypes in ibrutinib-treated CLL. Using immunoSEQ multiplex PCR, the repertoire was profiled, and TCRdb retains in-frame clones only, with some absent. Of under 150,000 clones in the sample, 80% to 95% were seen once. The sequencing here drew on PBMCs, taken after 12 months of ibrutinib treatment. The receptors were gathered from a human donor with chronic lymphocytic leukemia.

The chain has TRBV27 and TRBJ1-4; maybe TRBD1 (6 bases). The V gene lost 5 bases and the J gene lost 8 bases, with 21 bases spanning the gap. The CDR3 totals 16 residues. The V gene's germline CDR1 is MNHEY and CDR2 SMNVEV (reference sequence). The CDR3 spells CASSLWARGGREKLFF. Here the CDR3 DNA reads TGTGCCAGCAGTCTATGGGCCAGGGGTGGTAGGGAAAAACTGTTTTTT.

This chain's CDR3 is CASSVGWDYRIYEQYF. The CDR3 bases are TGTGCCAGCAGCGTAGGTTGGGACTACCGAATCTACGAGCAGTACTTC. The rearrangement joins TRBV9 to TRBJ2-7; TRBD2 matches 7 bases. Germline trimming cut 0 bases from V and 3 bases from J; bases unmatched to any gene: 9. The CDR3 covers 16 residues. Germline values: CDR1 SGDLS, CDR2 YYNGEE.

This clone was recorded only once. The rearrangement links TRBV7-2 to TRBJ2-7, with D possibly being TRBD1 or TRBD2 (6 bases each). The V end lost 1 base, the J end lost 5 bases, and 9 bases lay between the germline ends. Germline values: CDR1 SGHTA, CDR2 FQGNSA. There are 13 residues in the CDR3. The CDR3 DNA is TGTGCCAGCAGCTTAGACCGGGGGCACGAGCAGTACTTC. Encoded protein: CASSLDRGHEQYF.

The rearrangement joins TRBV2 to TRBJ1-5; 8 bases are shared with TRBD1. The germline V gene has CDR1 SNHLY and CDR2 FYNNEI. The V gene end was trimmed by 4 bases and the J gene end by 5 bases; junction bases not matched to a gene: 4. This CDR3 is 14 amino acids long. The CDR3 DNA is TGTGCCAGCAGTGGACAGGGGTTTGATCAGCCCCAGCATTTT. This gives the protein CASSGQGFDQPQHF.

The chain is built from TRBV28 and TRBJ1-4; D unresolved. Deletions cut 0 bases from V and 5 bases from J, with 10 bases between. Germline V gives CDR1 MDHEN, CDR2 SYDVKM. The CDR3 covers 15 residues. This CDR3 is CASSLWLRRNEKLFF. CDR3 coding DNA: TGTGCCAGCAGTTTATGGCTTCGGAGAAATGAAAAACTGTTTTTT.

V and J are TRBV28 and TRBJ1-2; 11 bases fit TRBD1. The CDR3 sequence is 14 residues long. CDR1 MDHEN and CDR2 SYDVKM come from the germline V gene. V shed 5 bases and J 8 bases; nucleotides not matched to a gene: 7. CDR3 in amino acids: CASSRGQGAGGYTF. CDR3 DNA sequence: TGTGCCAGCAGTCGAGGACAGGGGGCTGGGGGCTACACCTTC.

V gene TRBV5-4 combines with J gene TRBJ2-2, with D uncertain. Germline CDR1 is SGHNT and CDR2 is YYREEE (reference sequence). The CDR3 has 13 amino acids. Trimming left V 5 bases short and J 7 bases short, with 12 bases between. The CDR3 sequence is CASRQSPDGELFF. The DNA for the CDR3 is TGTGCCAGCAGGCAGTCCCCTGACGGGGAGCTGTTTTTT.

This chain uses TRBV5-1 with TRBJ1-1, with 7 bases identical to TRBD1. Trimming took 0 bases from V and 1 from J; bases not matched to a gene: 3. The CDR3 is 15 residues long. The V gene's germline CDR1 is SGHRS and CDR2 YFSETQ. DNA for the CDR3: TGCGCCAGCAGCTTGGGGGGGACAGCGAACACTGAAGCTTTCTTT. It translates to CASSLGGTANTEAFF. The whole variable domain, remainder taken from reference TRBV5-1 and TRBJ1-1, is KAGVTQTPRYLIKTRGQQVTLSCSPISGHRSVSWYQQTPGQGLQFLFEYFSETQRNKGNFPGRFSGRQFSNSRSEMNVSTLELGDSALYLCASSLGGTANTEAFFGQGTRLTVV.

This clone was found once. This rearrangement joins TRBV7-9 to TRBJ1-1; D may be TRBD1 (5 bases). The germline V and J ends were trimmed by 3 bases and 11 bases, with 13 bases remaining between them. Germline CDR1 and CDR2: SEHNR and FQNEAQ (reference sequence). The CDR3 extends over 12 amino acids. The CDR3: CASSFVSRGAFF. As DNA, the CDR3 is TGTGCCAGCAGCTTCGTTTCCCGGGGGGCTTTCTTT. Full variable domain (remainder filled in from reference TRBV7-9 and TRBJ1-1): DTGVSQNPRHKITKRGQNVTFRCDPISEHNRLYWYRQTLGQGPEFLTYFQNEAQLEKSRLLSDRFSAERPKGSFSTLEIQRTEQGDSAMYLCASSFVSRGAFFGQGTRLTVV.

This chain uses TRBV28 with TRBJ1-2, with unresolved D. The CDR3 length is 13 residues. CDR1 MDHEN and CDR2 SYDVKM come from the germline V gene. Trimming stripped 7 bases from V and 2 bases from J, with 11 bases between. CDR3 in amino acids: CASKVGPNYGYTF. The CDR3 DNA reads TGTGCCAGCAAGGTGGGCCCCAACTATGGCTACACCTTC.

The chain links TRBV5-1 to TRBJ2-4; D may be TRBD1 (6 bases). The V gene lost 7 bases and the J gene lost 5 bases, with 19 bases spanning the gap. CDR1 and CDR2 (germline): SGHRS, YFSETQ. This CDR3 has 15 amino acids. CDR3 in DNA: TGCGCCAGCTCGGGGCAGGGGTCCTACGAAAACATTCAGTACTTC. Translated, it gives CASSGQGSYENIQYF.

The chain combines TRBV11-2 with TRBJ2-2; unclear D gene. Trimming shortened V by 2 bases and J by 2 bases, and 12 bases separated the two germline ends. Germline assignment: CDR1 SGHAT and CDR2 FQNNGV. The CDR3 has 16 residues. The CDR3 loop reads CASSLIGGINTGELFF. DNA for the CDR3: TGTGCCAGCAGCTTAATTGGCGGAATTAACACCGGGGAGCTGTTTTTT.

This chain uses TRBV5-1 with TRBJ1-4; D is ambiguous. The CDR3 has 15 residues. V shed 2 bases and J shed 0 bases, with 8 bases lying between them. Germline CDR1 SGHRS, CDR2 YFSETQ. CDR3 DNA sequence: TGCGCCAGCAGCTTCAATGGAGCAACTAATGAAAAACTGTTTTTT. Translating it yields CASSFNGATNEKLFF.

This chain joins TRBV28 and TRBJ1-5; 8 nucleotides line up with TRBD1. This CDR3 is built from 14 residues. Germline CDR1 MDHEN, CDR2 SYDVKM. V trimming: 4 bases; J trimming: 5 bases; junction bases outside the gene matches: 4. The CDR3 DNA reads TGTGCCAGCAGTTCAGGGACAGGTCATCAGCCCCAGCATTTT. This translates into CASSSGTGHQPQHF.

This clone was recorded only once. V usage is TRBV13 and J usage is TRBJ2-5; D assignment may be TRBD1 or TRBD2 (5 bases each). The CDR3 contains 14 residues. Germline V gives CDR1 PRHDT, CDR2 FYEKMQ (reference sequence). V lost 5 bases and J 3 bases, leaving 13 bases between the germline ends. The CDR3 here is CASSQGTVKETQYF. CDR3 DNA sequence: TGTGCCAGCAGCCAAGGGACGGTAAAAGAGACCCAGTACTTC.

This chain connects TRBV2 to TRBJ1-4, with D hard to call. Per the germline V gene, CDR1 is SNHLY and CDR2 is FYNNEI. Between the trimmed V and J ends, which lost 4 bases and 17 bases, there was a span of 14 bases. The CDR3 length is 11 residues. The chain's CDR3 is CASSGRDNGFF. DNA for the CDR3: TGTGCCAGCAGTGGTCGAGACAATGGATTTTTT.

V and J are TRBV9 and TRBJ2-1; D might be TRBD1 (5 bases). The CDR3 is 13 residues long. Germline CDR1 reads SGDLS; CDR2 reads YYNGEE. The V end lost 4 bases, the J end lost 14 bases, and 19 bases lay between the germline ends. CDR3 DNA sequence: TGTGCCAGCAGCCGGAAGGGGCTAGAAGGAGAGTTCTTC. It translates to CASSRKGLEGEFF.

The CDR3 sequence is CAWGPPRAFTDTQYF. DNA of the CDR3: TGTGCCTGGGGCCCCCCAAGGGCATTCACAGATACGCAGTATTTT. The rearrangement joins TRBV30 to TRBJ2-3, with D hard to call. From germline, CDR1 is GTSNPN and CDR2 SVGIG (reference sequence). This CDR3 comprises 15 residues. Deletions cut 5 bases from V and 2 bases from J, with 17 bases between.

This chain connects TRBV18 to TRBJ1-1; weak D call: TRBD1 (5 bases). This CDR3 comprises 16 residues. Germline V lookup: CDR1 KGHSH, CDR2 LQKENI. Deletions cut 3 bases from V and 11 bases from J, with 25 bases between. This CDR3 is CASSPLNPGPDTGAFF. CDR3 DNA sequence: TGTGCCAGCTCACCTCTAAATCCGGGACCAGACACCGGGGCTTTCTTT.

This rearrangement joins TRBV19 to TRBJ1-2, with 10 positions matching TRBD1. The germline V gene has CDR1 LNHDA and CDR2 SQIVND (reference sequence). The ends lost 5 bases at V and 4 bases at J; junction bases unmatched: 13. The CDR3 totals 17 residues. CDR3 protein: CASSDGTGVGALYGYTF. CDR3 in DNA: TGTGCCAGTAGTGACGGGACAGGGGTCGGCGCTCTCTATGGCTACACCTTC.

CDR3 bases: TGTGCCAGCAGCTTAAGGCGGGAGCAAGAGACCCAGTACTTC. It specifies CASSLRREQETQYF. The chain carries TRBV13 and TRBJ2-5; 7 nucleotides align to TRBD2. The CDR3 runs to 14 residues. The V and J ends lost 2 bases and 2 bases, in that order; junction bases with no gene match: 2. Per germline, CDR1 PRHDT and CDR2 FYEKMQ (reference sequence).

The genes are TRBV27 and TRBJ2-4; the D gene could be TRBD1 or TRBD2 (5 bases each). V was cut by 6 bases and J by 11 bases, with 20 bases left in between. Germline CDR1 MNHEY, CDR2 SMNVEV (reference sequence). The CDR3 has 14 amino acids. The CDR3 reads CASRPGTWGVFQYF. The CDR3, as DNA: TGTGCCAGCAGGCCCGGGACCTGGGGAGTATTTCAGTACTTC.

The chain couples TRBV27 to TRBJ1-1; 10 nucleotides match TRBD1. Germline V gene sequence: CDR1 MNHEY, CDR2 SMNVEV (reference sequence). V lost 10 bases to trimming and J lost 10 bases; unmatched junction nucleotides: 18. CDR3 length equals 15 residues. CDR3 bases: TGTGCCACCACCGTCCGCCCCGGGACAGGGGCGCCAGCTTTCTTT. Its translation is CATTVRPGTGAPAFF.

This chain links TRBV20-1 with TRBJ2-3; a possible D gene is TRBD1 (6 bases). V was clipped by 5 bases and J by 5 bases, with 8 bases between them. The CDR3 consists of 11 residues. Germline values: CDR1 DFQATT, CDR2 SNEGSKA (reference sequence). This chain's CDR3 is CSASRGDTQYF. The CDR3 bases are TGCAGTGCTTCCAGGGGAGATACGCAGTATTTT.

The chain couples TRBV2 to TRBJ1-4; 9 nucleotides align to TRBD1. V was pared by 6 bases and J by 8 bases, with 7 bases of the junction left unmatched. The CDR3 spans 14 residues. Per the germline V gene, CDR1 is SNHLY and CDR2 is FYNNEI. The CDR3 DNA sequence: TGTGCCAGCAGGCAACAGGGGGCAGGAGAAAAACTGTTTTTT. As protein: CASRQQGAGEKLFF.

The CDR3 sequence is CASTMTRDALYEQYF. The DNA of the CDR3 is TGTGCCAGCACAATGACCCGGGACGCCCTCTACGAGCAGTACTTC. The V gene is TRBV27, the J gene TRBJ2-7; D may be TRBD1 or TRBD2 (5 bases each). The CDR3 covers 15 residues. The V end lost 7 bases, the J end lost 3 bases, and 19 bases lay between the germline ends. Germline V CDR1 and CDR2: MNHEY, SMNVEV (reference sequence).